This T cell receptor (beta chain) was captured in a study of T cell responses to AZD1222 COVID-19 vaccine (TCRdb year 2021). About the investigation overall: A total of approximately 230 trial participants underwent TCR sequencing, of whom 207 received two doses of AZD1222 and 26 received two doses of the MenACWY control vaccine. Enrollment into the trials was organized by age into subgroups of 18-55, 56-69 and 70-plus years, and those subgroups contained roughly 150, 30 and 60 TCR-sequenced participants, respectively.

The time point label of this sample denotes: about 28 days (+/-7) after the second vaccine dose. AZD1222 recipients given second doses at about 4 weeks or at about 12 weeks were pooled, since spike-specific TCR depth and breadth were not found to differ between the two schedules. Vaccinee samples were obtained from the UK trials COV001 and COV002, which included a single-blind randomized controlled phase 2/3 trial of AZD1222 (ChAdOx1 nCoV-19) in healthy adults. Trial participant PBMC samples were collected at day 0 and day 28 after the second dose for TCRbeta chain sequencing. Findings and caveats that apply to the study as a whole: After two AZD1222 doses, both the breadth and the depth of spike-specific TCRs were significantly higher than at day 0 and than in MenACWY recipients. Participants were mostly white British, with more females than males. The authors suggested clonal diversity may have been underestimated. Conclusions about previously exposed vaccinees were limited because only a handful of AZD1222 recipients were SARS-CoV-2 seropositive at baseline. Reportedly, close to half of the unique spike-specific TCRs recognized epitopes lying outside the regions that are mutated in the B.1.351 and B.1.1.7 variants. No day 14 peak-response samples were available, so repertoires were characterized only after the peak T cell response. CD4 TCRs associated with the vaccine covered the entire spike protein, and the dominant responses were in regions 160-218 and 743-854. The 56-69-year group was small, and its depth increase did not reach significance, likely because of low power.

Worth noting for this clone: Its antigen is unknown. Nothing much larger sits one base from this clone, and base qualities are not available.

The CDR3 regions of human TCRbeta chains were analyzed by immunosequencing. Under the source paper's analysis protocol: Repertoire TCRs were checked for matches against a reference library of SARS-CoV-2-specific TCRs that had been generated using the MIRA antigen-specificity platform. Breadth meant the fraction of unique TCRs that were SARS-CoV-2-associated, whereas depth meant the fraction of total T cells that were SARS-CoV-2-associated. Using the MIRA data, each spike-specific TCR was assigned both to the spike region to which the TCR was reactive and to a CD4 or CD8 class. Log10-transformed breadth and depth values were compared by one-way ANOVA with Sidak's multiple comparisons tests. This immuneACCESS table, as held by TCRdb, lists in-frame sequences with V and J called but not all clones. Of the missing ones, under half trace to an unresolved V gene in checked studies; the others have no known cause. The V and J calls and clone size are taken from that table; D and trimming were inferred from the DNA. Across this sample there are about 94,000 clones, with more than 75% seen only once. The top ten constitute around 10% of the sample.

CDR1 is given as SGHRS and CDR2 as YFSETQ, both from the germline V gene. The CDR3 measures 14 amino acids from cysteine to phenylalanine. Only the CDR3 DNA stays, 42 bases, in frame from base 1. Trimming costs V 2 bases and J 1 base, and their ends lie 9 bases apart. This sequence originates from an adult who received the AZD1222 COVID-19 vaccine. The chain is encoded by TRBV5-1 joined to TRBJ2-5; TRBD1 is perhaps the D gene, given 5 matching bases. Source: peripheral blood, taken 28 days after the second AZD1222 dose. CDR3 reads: CASSFQQGQETQYF. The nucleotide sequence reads TGCGCCAGCAGCTTCCAGCAGGGCCAAGAGACCCAGTACTTC.